This T cell receptor beta chain comes out of a study of blood T cell repertoires in COVID-19. Whole-study context: Donors in the United States, Italy and Spain gave samples during acute or convalescent COVID-19. The cDNA or gDNA used as material had been derived from T cells, B-cell-depleted T cells, or PBMCs.

Original processing notes: Using reference gene primer amplification, nucleated cell counts were estimated. Sequencing used immunoSEQ multiplex PCR; TCRdb keeps in-frame clones, though not all of them. The DNA was the basis for D and trimming; V, J and clone size are from that table. The sample contains around 300,000 clones, over 75% of which appear only once. Trimming took 1 base from V and 8 from J, leaving 11 bases between them. CDR1 and CDR2 from the germline V gene are SGHDN and FVKESK. The CDR3 has 13 amino acids. Sequencing input: peripheral blood. The chain is built from TRBV14 and TRBJ1-2, with a weak D call TRBD1 (6 bases). This sequence originates from a woman aged 70-85 years with acute or convalescent COVID-19. In DNA form, the CDR3 reads TGTGCCAGCAGCCAAGTGGCCACAGGGGGCTACACCTTC. It encodes CASSQVATGGYTF.